The clone carrying this T cell receptor beta chain was picked up a small number of times. Antigen unknown. The sample belongs to a study of T-cell memory formation after mild COVID-19. Study-level points and caveats: Researchers found some responding clones in pre-infection memory, a sign that cross-reactive memory joined. SARS-CoV-2 specificity was not confirmed for second-wave clones peaking on day 37.

Germline V gene sequence: CDR1 SGHRS, CDR2 YFSETQ. Unmatched junction bases numbered 5, after V lost 0 bases and J lost 0 bases. The CDR3 extends over 18 amino acids. Sample barcodes and UMIs were carried by the TCR alpha and TCR beta cDNA libraries that 5'RACE generated with constant-segment primers. TCRdb reprocessed the 5' RACE reads with MiXCR, giving one entry per CDR3 protein. The sample records some 120,000 distinct CDR3 sequences, approximately 15% being singletons. The rearrangement uses TRBV5-1 and TRBJ2-2; 10 bases match TRBD2. Source material: PBMCs or a T cell subset sorted from them (not recorded which). The receptor was isolated from a man younger than 35 who had mild COVID-19 (a few samples of this study predate the infection). Cell type and time point are not known. CDR3 region: CASSLALAGATNTGELFF. In DNA, the CDR3 is TGCGCCAGCAGCTTGGCCCTAGCGGGGGCCACGAACACCGGGGAGCTGTTTTTT.